This record concerns one T cell receptor beta chain sequence. The antigen is unknown. Clones were sequenced by immunoSEQ multiplex PCR, and TCRdb holds only the in-frame ones, with some missing. The sample holds 50,000 to 70,000 clones, 70% to 85% seen once. These data belong to a study of memory CD4+ T cells and cytomegalovirus serostatus. Study-wide background: This sample comes from healthy Belgian adults, several CMV seropositive, approximately 23 seronegative. The study's findings and limits: Of 150 to 200 reported CMV TCRbeta sequences, 60 to 85 were found in memory CD4+ repertoires.

Single viable CD3+CD4+CD8-CD45RO+ cells were sorted as the memory CD4+ T cells. Positive selection with CD4 microbeads enriched total CD4+ T cells. Germline CDR1 reads MNHEY; CDR2 reads SMNVEV (reference sequence). This CDR3 is 14 amino acids long. Trimming cost V 4 bases and J 9 bases, with 13 bases left between them. The source is an adult in good health and CMV-seronegative. The sequenced sample was memory CD4+ T cells from blood. The chain carries TRBV27 and TRBJ1-6; D might be TRBD1 (6 bases). In nucleotides, the CDR3 is TGTGCCAGCAGTTCACAGGGTTTCATTTCACCCCTCCACTTT. Residues: CASSSQGFISPLHF.